The 25 T cell receptor beta chains presented below share a single source sample, sequenced in a study of post-analysis software for immune sequencing data. Whole-study results and caveats: Patients used five TRBV segments, including TRBV5-6, TRBV5-1 and TRBV20-1, more often than controls.

For these TCRs, the target antigens are not known. Prepared libraries of TCR beta cDNA carried unique molecular identifiers. TCRdb used MiXCR to reprocess the PCR reads, holding one entry per CDR3 protein. The sample has approximately 730,000 distinct CDR3 sequences, around 45% seen once. The material sequenced was blood. All receptors derive from a girl between 5 and 17 years old with multiple sclerosis.

A note on this clonotype: An end of the junction does not agree with germline; a read error may underlie this. This chain joins TRBV5-1 and TRBJ2-1; 7 bases align to TRBD2. From germline, CDR1 is SGHRS and CDR2 YFSETQ. The CDR3 spans 15 residues. In DNA, the CDR3 is TGCGCCAGCAACTTGGTCGCGGGAGAAGCGTTTGAGCAGTTCTTC. It yields the protein CASNLVAGEAFEQFF.

Comments on this clonotype: The junction departs from the called germline gene at one end, perhaps through a read error. The rearrangement uses TRBV7-7 and TRBJ1-2; D might be TRBD1 (5 bases). The CDR3 has 16 residues. Germline CDR1 reads SSHAT; CDR2 reads FNYEAQ (reference sequence). The CDR3 spells CASSLFRQGWWYGYTF. The CDR3 coding sequence is TGTGCTAGCAGCTTATTTCGGCAGGGCTGGTGGTATGGCTACACCTTC.

This clonotype was counted a few times. This chain links TRBV9 with TRBJ2-3; D unclear. The length of the CDR3 is 17 residues. With 4 bases removed from V and 5 bases from J, the gap between germline ends came to 23 bases. Germline assignment: CDR1 SGDLS and CDR2 YYNGEE. CDR3 loop: CASSPSPGSQIGDTQYF. CDR3 sequence (DNA): TGTGCCAGCAGCCCATCACCTGGCAGCCAAATCGGAGATACGCAGTATTTT.

V and J are TRBV18 and TRBJ2-5, with 8 bases identical to TRBD2. The J call could be wrong; TRBJ2-7 is a better fit for the DNA end. Germline V CDR1 and CDR2: KGHSH, LQKENI. The CDR3 has 13 amino acids. The CDR3 region has the DNA TGTGCCAGCTCACCATCGGGGGGGAGCGAGCAGTACTTC. It yields the protein CASSPSGGSEQYF.

In its sample, this clonotype was seen a few times. The chain couples TRBV5-6 to TRBJ2-4; TRBD1 agrees at 8 bases. The J call is doubtful: the DNA matches TRBJ2-7 better. This CDR3 spans 14 amino acids. The germline V gene encodes CDR1 SGHDT and CDR2 YYEEEE. The CDR3 sequence: CASSWRTGLYEQYF. The CDR3 DNA follows: TGTGCCAGCAGCTGGAGGACAGGGCTCTACGAGCAGTACTTC.

The chain has TRBV12-3 or TRBV12-4 and TRBJ2-5, with D possibly matching TRBD2 (6 bases). Trimming took 1 base from V and 1 from J, leaving 10 bases between them. CDR3 length: 15 amino acids. CDR3 nucleotides: TGTGCCAGCAGTTTAGGGCGTAGCGGCCAAGAGACCCAGTACTTC. Encoded protein: CASSLGRSGQETQYF.

This clonotype was seen more than once but under ten times. V is TRBV29-1 and J is TRBJ2-1, with D possibly matching TRBD1 (6 bases). Germline lookup yields CDR1 SQVTM and CDR2 ANQGSEA. V was trimmed by 8 bases and J by 10 bases, leaving 15 bases between them. This CDR3 has 11 amino acids. CDR3 sequence: CSSSRGMEQFF. In nucleotides, the CDR3 is TGCAGCTCCTCCAGGGGTATGGAGCAGTTCTTC.

V gene TRBV20-1 combines with J gene TRBJ2-3; D is tentatively TRBD1 or TRBD2 (5 bases each). The CDR3 sequence is 15 residues long. Germline CDR1 reads DFQATT; CDR2 reads SNEGSKA (reference sequence). V was cut by 3 bases and J by 0 bases, with 13 bases left in between. The DNA of the CDR3 is TGCAGTGCTAGGTTCAGGGAGACTAGCACAGATACGCAGTATTTT. Translation: CSARFRETSTDTQYF.

Turning to this clonotype: The junction departs from germline at one end; a sequencing error may be responsible. This chain joins TRBV5-1 and TRBJ2-7, with a weak D call TRBD1 (6 bases). Germline CDR1 SGHRS, CDR2 YFSETQ. This CDR3 is 14 amino acids long. The CDR3 is CASSFVDSLYQQYF. DNA of the CDR3: TGCGCCAGCAGCTTCGTGGACAGTCTCTACCAGCAGTACTTC.

This chain connects TRBV10-1 to TRBJ2-5; TRBD1 matches 9 bases. The DNA end lines up better with TRBJ2-7; the J call may be wrong. The CDR3 has 13 amino acids. Germline assignment: CDR1 WNHNN and CDR2 SYGVQD (reference sequence). The CDR3 bases are TGCGCCAGCAGTGGGGACAGGGTTTCCGAGCAGTACTTC. Translation gives CASSGDRVSEQYF.

This clonotype was counted many times. The chain combines TRBV20-1 with TRBJ2-1; TRBD2 matches at 11 bases. Germline V gene lookup returns CDR1 DFQATT and CDR2 SNEGSKA (reference sequence). The CDR3 is 15 residues long. V shed 0 bases, J shed 9 bases, and the junction held 7 bases outside the gene matches. The CDR3 sequence: CSARDPLAGGGEQFF. In DNA, the CDR3 is TGCAGTGCTAGAGATCCGCTAGCGGGAGGTGGTGAGCAGTTCTTC.

The J gene is TRBJ2-5, the V gene TRBV2; unclear D gene. The V gene lost 2 bases and the J gene lost 1 base, with 8 bases spanning the gap. CDR3 length: 14 residues. CDR1 and CDR2 from the germline V gene are SNHLY and FYNNEI. The CDR3 loop reads CASSEPSSQETQYF. The CDR3 DNA is TGTGCCAGCAGTGAACCTTCGAGCCAAGAGACCCAGTACTTC.

The V and J genes are TRBV7-2 and TRBJ2-1; 13 bases map to TRBD2. Germline V lookup: CDR1 SGHTA, CDR2 FQGNSA. Trimming took 4 bases from V and 11 from J; bases not matched to a gene: 5. CDR3 length: 14 amino acids. The CDR3 sequence is CASSSPGTSGKQFF. DNA for the CDR3: TGTGCCAGCAGCTCTCCCGGGACTAGCGGGAAGCAGTTCTTC.

The chain has TRBV5-1 and TRBJ2-3; 7 bases line up with TRBD2. Germline CDR1 is SGHRS and CDR2 is YFSETQ. V shed 3 bases, J shed 4 bases, and the junction held 5 bases outside the gene matches. The CDR3 consists of 14 residues. This CDR3 reads CASSWEGAADTQYF. The CDR3 bases are TGCGCCAGCAGCTGGGAGGGTGCGGCAGATACGCAGTATTTT.

V gene TRBV6-1 combines with J gene TRBJ1-2; D gene unclear. Germline V gene lookup returns CDR1 MNHNS and CDR2 SASEGT. The germline V and J ends were trimmed by 8 bases and 5 bases, with 21 bases remaining between them. CDR3 length equals 15 residues. CDR3 in DNA: TGTGCCAGCGAACCCCCGGGCCGTTTTTTTTATGGCTACACCTTC. Amino acids: CASEPPGRFFYGYTF.

V usage is TRBV5-1 and J usage is TRBJ2-7; 7 bases are shared with TRBD2. V shed 2 bases and J 2 bases; nucleotides not matched to a gene: 4. CDR3 length: 14 amino acids. Germline V gene data show CDR1 as SGHRS and CDR2 as YFSETQ. In DNA, the CDR3 is TGCGCCAGCAGCTTTCGGGACTACCCCTACGAGCAGTACTTC. It encodes CASSFRDYPYEQYF.

This chain connects TRBV2 to TRBJ2-7, with D maybe TRBD1 (6 bases). Germline loops: CDR1 SNHLY, CDR2 FYNNEI. The CDR3 has 12 amino acids. Trimming took 5 bases from V and 5 from J, leaving 10 bases between them. CDR3 loop: CASSKQGHEQYF. CDR3 in DNA: TGTGCCAGCAGTAAACAGGGACACGAGCAGTACTTC.

This clonotype occurred a few times. The chain is built from TRBV14 and TRBJ2-1, with D maybe TRBD2 (5 bases). This CDR3 has 12 amino acids. CDR1 SGHDN and CDR2 FVKESK come from the germline V gene. Trimming left V 2 bases short and J 7 bases short, with 6 bases between. As DNA, the CDR3 is TGTGCCAGCAGCCAACCGGGGAATGAGCAGTTCTTC. Translating gives CASSQPGNEQFF.

The chain recombines TRBV15 with TRBJ2-5, with 9 positions matching TRBD1. Germline V gene lookup returns CDR1 LNHNV and CDR2 YYDKDF (reference sequence). J was trimmed by 2 bases and V by 5 bases; bases with no gene match: 12. There are 17 residues in the CDR3. CDR3 residues: CATSDFNRGLRQETQYF. The CDR3 nucleotides are TGTGCCACCAGCGACTTTAACAGGGGGCTAAGACAAGAGACCCAGTACTTC.

The CDR3 bases are TGTGCCAGCAGCCAGAAGGTCGCGGGGGCTAGTCAGCGGGAGCAGTACTTC. Residues: CASSQKVAGASQREQYF. The chain combines TRBV4-2 with TRBJ2-7, with D perhaps TRBD2 (7 bases). This CDR3 is built from 17 residues. V shed 3 bases and J shed 7 bases, with 25 bases lying between them. Germline loops: CDR1 LGHNA, CDR2 YNFKEQ.

The rearrangement uses TRBV6-5 and TRBJ2-4; the D is unclear. Germline values: CDR1 MNHEY, CDR2 SVGAGI. Trimming removed 6 bases from V and 8 bases from J, with 8 bases in between. CDR3 size: 11 residues. The CDR3 nucleotides read TGTGCCAGCAGGTCAACCGACATTCAGTACTTC. This codes for CASRSTDIQYF.

J is TRBJ1-1 and V is TRBV14; 8 bases are a match to TRBD1. The CDR3 has 15 amino acids. Germline V gene sequence: CDR1 SGHDN, CDR2 FVKESK. Losses at the gene ends were 3 bases for V and 6 bases for J; bases not matched to a gene: 9. The CDR3 DNA reads TGTGCCAGCAGCCACGTACGGACAGGGTGGGCTGAAGCTTTCTTT. It translates to CASSHVRTGWAEAFF.

The gene calls are TRBV29-1 and TRBJ2-3, with 9 bases identical to TRBD2. J gave up 0 bases and V 8 bases, and 6 bases lay outside the gene matches. CDR3 length equals 14 residues. Germline V gene sequence: CDR1 SQVTM, CDR2 ANQGSEA. CDR3 nucleotides: TGCAGCTCTTTAGCGGGAGCTAGCACAGATACGCAGTATTTT. Translation: CSSLAGASTDTQYF.

Comment on this clonotype: A single base separates this from a much larger clone, so it may be a read error. This rearrangement joins TRBV29-1 to TRBJ2-7, with TRBD1 matching 8 bases. Germline loops: CDR1 SQVTM, CDR2 ANQGSEA. This CDR3 comprises 15 residues. For the CDR3, the DNA is TGCAGCGTTGAAGGGGACAGGAAGAGCTCCTACGGGCAGTACTTC. It codes for CSVEGDRKSSYGQYF.

The chain links TRBV10-3 to TRBJ1-2; D may be TRBD1 (5 bases). The ends were cut back, 11 bases at V and 4 bases at J, with 14 bases in the middle. CDR1 is ENHRY, CDR2 SYGVKD, per germline. The CDR3 has 12 residues. CDR3 DNA: TGTGCCTCCGGGACTCCCGTCTATGGCTACACCTTC. This sequence encodes CASGTPVYGYTF.